This T cell receptor (beta chain) was obtained from a study of radiation and T cells in renal cell carcinoma (dated by TCRdb to the early 2020s). Background for the entire study: A total of roughly 53 samples underwent TCR beta sequencing, made up of approximately 26 tumors and around 27 peripheral blood samples. The final blood draw took place at 4 weeks after radiation, the same time as nephrectomy. Across all 50 or so samples, 4,016,671 unique CDR3 nucleotide sequences, encoding approximately 2.5 million unique CDR3 amino acid sequences, were identified.

A remark on this clone: Its antigen is unknown. Within one base of it there is no much larger clone, and no base qualities were kept.

Per the publication, the time point label means: blood 4 weeks post-SBRT, at nephrectomy. The treatment or condition label for this specimen denotes: 15 Gy SBRT to primary tumor, nephrectomy 4 weeks later. Samples came from a clinical trial, in which primary renal cell carcinomas received 15 Gy stereotactic body radiation therapy followed by nephrectomy 4 weeks later. To follow tumor-enriched clonotypes, serial peripheral blood was collected from radiation-treated patients at baseline and at 2 weeks and 4 weeks after SBRT. Every patient's renal cell carcinoma showed clear cell pathology. The QIAamp DNA Blood Mini Kit (Qiagen) was used to prepare genomic DNA for TCR sequencing. Samples were included in the analyses only if all quality control checks were passed. Following the manufacturer's recommendations, the immunoSEQ kit was used to generate TCR beta libraries from genomic DNA. To prepare libraries, a first multiplex PCR with proprietary primers was run, followed by a second PCR that added unique barcodes, and a bead cleanup was done after each round. Each sample batch included a kit-provided positive control reaction and a negative control reaction. The final libraries were assessed on an Agilent 4200 TapeStation D1000 ScreenTape, pooled by volume, and quantified by qPCR. An Illumina NextSeq500 fitted with a MidOutput 150-cycle cartridge performed the sequencing, running 156 Read1 cycles and 15 Index1 cycles with the kit's custom primers. The pooled library was loaded at about 0.93 pM with about 18% PhiX control spiked in. The study's own analysis went as follows. Vendor-processed data were analyzed in R, with a clonotype defined as all T cells sharing the same CDR3 nucleotide sequence. In the clone abundance analyses, frequencies were normalized to the 10,000 most abundant clones in each sample. Before analysis, public T cell clones were removed, and these numbered fewer than five per sample on average. An abundance difference of at least 32-fold between compartments was the criterion for calling clonotypes tumor-enriched or baseline blood-enriched. Clonotypes expanded or contracted between blood time points were identified with a beta-binomial differential abundance model. Tumor-blood repertoire similarity was measured with the Baroni-Urbani and Buser coefficient, and groups were compared using two-tailed Wilcoxon tests in R. TCRdb took this table from immuneACCESS and kept in-frame rearrangements with V and J called. Such tables lack part of the clones; where checked against another copy, unresolved V genes explain under half of the gap, and the rest is unexplained. The D gene and trimming were derived from the DNA, and the V and J assignments and clone size from that table. In this sample the table shows about 76,000 clones, around 89% of which occur a single time. Clones ranked in the top ten supply 5.5% to 7% of the sample.

Study-wide findings and limitations: The single-armed trial design could not address effects of radiation dose or scheduling on the TCR repertoire. No pretreatment tumor biopsies were available, so the baseline intratumoral presence of clonotypes could not be determined. Dynamics of the blood repertoire were not tracked past 4 weeks after treatment. An increase in top tumor clonotypes in blood was observed from baseline to 2 weeks post-radiation, followed by contraction by 4 weeks, which was taken to suggest transient expansion of tumor-resident clones.

This material consisted of blood, taken from a patient whose treatment included radiotherapy and nephrectomy. The receptor was derived from a woman in her 70s with renal cell carcinoma.

CDR3 reads: CASSIGTSGGLTDTQYF. The DNA sequence reads TGCGCCAGCAGCATCGGGACTAGCGGGGGCTTGACAGATACGCAGTATTTT. In this chain, TRBV5-1 is recombined with TRBJ2-3; TRBD2 matches 14 bases in the middle. The cysteine opens and the phenylalanine closes a CDR3 of 17 amino acids. The only DNA kept is the CDR3, 51 bases in frame from the first base. As encoded in the germline V gene, CDR1 is SGHRS while CDR2 is YFSETQ. Clipping removes 4 bases from V and 3 bases from J, with 7 as the unmatched junction base count.